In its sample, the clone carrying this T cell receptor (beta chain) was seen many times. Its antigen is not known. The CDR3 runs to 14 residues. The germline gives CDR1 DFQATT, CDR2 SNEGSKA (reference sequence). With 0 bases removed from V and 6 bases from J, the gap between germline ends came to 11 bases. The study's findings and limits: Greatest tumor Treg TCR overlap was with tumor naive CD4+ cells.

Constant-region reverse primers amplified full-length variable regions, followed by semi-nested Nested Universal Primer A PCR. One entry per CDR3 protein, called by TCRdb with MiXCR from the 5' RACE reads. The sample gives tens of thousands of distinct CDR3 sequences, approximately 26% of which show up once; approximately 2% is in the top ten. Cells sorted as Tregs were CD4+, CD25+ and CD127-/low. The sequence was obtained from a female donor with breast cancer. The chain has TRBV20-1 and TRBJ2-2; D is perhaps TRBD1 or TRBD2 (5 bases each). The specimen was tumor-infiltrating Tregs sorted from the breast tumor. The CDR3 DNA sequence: TGCAGTGCTAGAGAAATCCAGGGACCCGGGGAGCTGTTTTTT. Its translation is CSAREIQGPGELFF.